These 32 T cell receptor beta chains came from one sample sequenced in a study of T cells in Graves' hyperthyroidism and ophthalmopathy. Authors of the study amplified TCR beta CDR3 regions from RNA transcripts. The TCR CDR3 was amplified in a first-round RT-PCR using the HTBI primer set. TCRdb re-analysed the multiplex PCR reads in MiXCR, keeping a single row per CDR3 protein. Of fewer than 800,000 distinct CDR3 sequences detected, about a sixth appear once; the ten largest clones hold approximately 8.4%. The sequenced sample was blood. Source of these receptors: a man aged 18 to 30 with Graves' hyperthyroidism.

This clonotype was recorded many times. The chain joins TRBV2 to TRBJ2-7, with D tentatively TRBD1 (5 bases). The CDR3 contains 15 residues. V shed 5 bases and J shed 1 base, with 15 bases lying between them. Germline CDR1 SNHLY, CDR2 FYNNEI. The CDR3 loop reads CASSSQPGFSYEQYF. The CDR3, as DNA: TGTGCCAGCAGTTCTCAGCCAGGGTTTTCCTACGAGCAGTACTTC.

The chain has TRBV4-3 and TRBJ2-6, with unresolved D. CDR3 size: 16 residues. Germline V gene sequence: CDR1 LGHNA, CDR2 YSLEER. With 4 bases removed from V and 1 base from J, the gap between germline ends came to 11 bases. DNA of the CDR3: TGCGCCAGCAGCCCAAACTTACGGTCTGGGGCCAACGTCCTGACTTTC. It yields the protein CASSPNLRSGANVLTF.

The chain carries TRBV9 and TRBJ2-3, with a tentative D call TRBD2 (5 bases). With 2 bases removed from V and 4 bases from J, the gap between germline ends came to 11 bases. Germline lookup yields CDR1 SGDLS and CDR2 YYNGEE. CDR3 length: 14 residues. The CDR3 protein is CASSVRTFADTQYF. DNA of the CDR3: TGTGCCAGCAGCGTTAGGACTTTTGCAGATACGCAGTATTTT.

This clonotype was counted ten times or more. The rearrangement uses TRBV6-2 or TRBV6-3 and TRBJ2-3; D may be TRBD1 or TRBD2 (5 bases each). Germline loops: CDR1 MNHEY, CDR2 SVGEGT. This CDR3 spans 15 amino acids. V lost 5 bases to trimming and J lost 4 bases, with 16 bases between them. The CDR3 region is CASSNQLGTPDTQYF. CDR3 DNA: TGTGCCAGCAGTAATCAACTAGGGACCCCAGATACGCAGTATTTT.

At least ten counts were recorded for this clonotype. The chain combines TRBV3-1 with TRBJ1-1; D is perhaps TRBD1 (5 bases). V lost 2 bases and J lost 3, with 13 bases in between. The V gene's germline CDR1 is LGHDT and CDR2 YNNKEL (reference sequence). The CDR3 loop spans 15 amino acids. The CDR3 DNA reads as TGTGCCAGCAGCCAAATTCCAGGGTGGGACACTGAAGCTTTCTTT. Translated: CASSQIPGWDTEAFF.

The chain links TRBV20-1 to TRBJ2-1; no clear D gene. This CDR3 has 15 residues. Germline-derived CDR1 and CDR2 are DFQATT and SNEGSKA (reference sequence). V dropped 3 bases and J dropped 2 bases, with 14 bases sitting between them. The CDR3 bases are TGCAGTGCTAGTCAGGCCGCTCGAGCCTACAATGAGCAGTTCTTC. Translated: CSASQAARAYNEQFF.

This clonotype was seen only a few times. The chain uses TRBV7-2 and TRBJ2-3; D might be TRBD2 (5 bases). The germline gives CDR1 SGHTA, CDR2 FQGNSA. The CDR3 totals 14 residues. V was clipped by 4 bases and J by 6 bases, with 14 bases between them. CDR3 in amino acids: CASSSSGWRDTQYF. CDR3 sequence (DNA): TGTGCCAGCAGCTCTTCGGGATGGAGGGATACGCAGTATTTT.

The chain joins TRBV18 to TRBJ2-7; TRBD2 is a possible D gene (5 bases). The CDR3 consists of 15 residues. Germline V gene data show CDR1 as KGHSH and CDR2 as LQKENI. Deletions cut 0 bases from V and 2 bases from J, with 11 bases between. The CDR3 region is CASSPPELGPYEQYF. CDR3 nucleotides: TGTGCCAGCTCACCACCCGAACTAGGGCCCTACGAGCAGTACTTC.

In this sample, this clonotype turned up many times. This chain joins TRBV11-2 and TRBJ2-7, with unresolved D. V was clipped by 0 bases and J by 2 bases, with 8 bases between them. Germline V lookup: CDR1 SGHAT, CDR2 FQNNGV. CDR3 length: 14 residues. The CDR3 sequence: CASSLEVAAYEQYF. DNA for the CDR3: TGTGCCAGCAGCTTAGAGGTGGCCGCCTACGAGCAGTACTTC.

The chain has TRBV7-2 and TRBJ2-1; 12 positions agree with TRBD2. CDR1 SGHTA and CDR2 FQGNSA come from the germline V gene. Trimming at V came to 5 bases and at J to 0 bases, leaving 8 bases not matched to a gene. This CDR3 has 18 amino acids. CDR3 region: CASSPGLAGRISYNEQFF. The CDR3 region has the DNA TGTGCCAGCAGCCCGGGACTAGCGGGCCGAATCTCCTACAATGAGCAGTTCTTC.

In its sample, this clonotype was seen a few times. CDR3 amino acids: CASSLRQGVYEQYF. CDR3 sequence (DNA): TGTGCCAGCAGTTTACGACAGGGAGTATACGAGCAGTACTTC. The chain couples TRBV28 to TRBJ2-7, with 7 bases that match TRBD1. The germline CDR1 and CDR2 sequences are MDHEN and SYDVKM. After removal of 2 bases from V and 4 bases from J, the junction contained 5 bases not matched to a gene. The CDR3 is made up of 14 amino acids.

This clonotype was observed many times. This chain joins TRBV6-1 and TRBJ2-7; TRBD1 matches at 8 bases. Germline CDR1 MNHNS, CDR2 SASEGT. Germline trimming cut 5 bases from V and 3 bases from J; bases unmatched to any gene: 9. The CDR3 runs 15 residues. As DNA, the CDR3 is TGTGCCAGCAGTCCCCCGACAGGGGACGGCTACGAGCAGTACTTC. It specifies CASSPPTGDGYEQYF.

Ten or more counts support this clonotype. The CDR3 coding sequence is TGTGCCAGCAGTTTGAGGGCCCGACTCAGGGATGAGCAGTTCTTC. This gives the protein CASSLRARLRDEQFF. The chain carries TRBV27 and TRBJ2-1; D could derive from TRBD1 or TRBD2 (5 bases each). Trimming took off 3 bases at V and 8 bases at J, with 17 bases between the two ends. The CDR3 sequence is 15 residues long. Germline loops: CDR1 MNHEY, CDR2 SMNVEV (reference sequence).

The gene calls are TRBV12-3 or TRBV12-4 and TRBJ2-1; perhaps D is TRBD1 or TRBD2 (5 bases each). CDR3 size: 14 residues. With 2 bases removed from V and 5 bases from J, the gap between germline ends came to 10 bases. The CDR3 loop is CASSLMGTNNEQFF. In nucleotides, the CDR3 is TGTGCCAGCAGTTTAATGGGGACCAACAATGAGCAGTTCTTC.

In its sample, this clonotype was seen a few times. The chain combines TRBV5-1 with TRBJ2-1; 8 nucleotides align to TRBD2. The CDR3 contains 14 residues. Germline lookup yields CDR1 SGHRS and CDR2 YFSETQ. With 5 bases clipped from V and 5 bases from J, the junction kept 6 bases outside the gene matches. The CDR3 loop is CASSVTSGNNEQFF. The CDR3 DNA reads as TGCGCCAGCAGTGTAACTAGCGGAAACAATGAGCAGTTCTTC.

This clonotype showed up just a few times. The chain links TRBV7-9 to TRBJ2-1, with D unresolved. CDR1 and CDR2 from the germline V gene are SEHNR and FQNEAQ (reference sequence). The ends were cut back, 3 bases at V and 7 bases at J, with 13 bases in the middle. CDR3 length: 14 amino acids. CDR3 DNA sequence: TGTGCCAGCAGCTTTGGCCAGCGCCCAAATGAGCAGTTCTTC. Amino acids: CASSFGQRPNEQFF. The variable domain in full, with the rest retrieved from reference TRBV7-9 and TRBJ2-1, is DTGVSQNPRHKITKRGQNVTFRCDPISEHNRLYWYRQTLGQGPEFLTYFQNEAQLEKSRLLSDRFSAERPKGSFSTLEIQRTEQGDSAMYLCASSFGQRPNEQFFGPGTRLTVL.

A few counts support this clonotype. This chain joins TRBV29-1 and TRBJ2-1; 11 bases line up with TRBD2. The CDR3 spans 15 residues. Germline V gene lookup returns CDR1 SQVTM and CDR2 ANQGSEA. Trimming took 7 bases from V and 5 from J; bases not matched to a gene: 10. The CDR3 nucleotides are TGCAGCGCCTTACTAGCGGGAGTTTCGGACAATGAGCAGTTCTTC. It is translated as CSALLAGVSDNEQFF.

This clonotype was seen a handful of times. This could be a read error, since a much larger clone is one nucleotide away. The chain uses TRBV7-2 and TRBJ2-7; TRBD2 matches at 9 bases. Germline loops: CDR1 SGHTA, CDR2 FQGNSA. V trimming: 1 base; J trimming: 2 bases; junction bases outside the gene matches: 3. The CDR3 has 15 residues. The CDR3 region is CASSLGTSVTYEQYF. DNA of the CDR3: TGTGCCAGCAGCTTAGGGACTAGCGTGACCTACGAGCAGTACTTC.

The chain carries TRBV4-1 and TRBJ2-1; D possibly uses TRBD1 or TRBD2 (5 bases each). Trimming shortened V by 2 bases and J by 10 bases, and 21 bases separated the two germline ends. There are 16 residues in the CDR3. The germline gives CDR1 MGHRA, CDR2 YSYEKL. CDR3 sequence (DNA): TGCGCCAGCAGCCAAATGTCCGGGCCCAGAGAGGGGGAGCAGTTCTTC. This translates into CASSQMSGPREGEQFF.

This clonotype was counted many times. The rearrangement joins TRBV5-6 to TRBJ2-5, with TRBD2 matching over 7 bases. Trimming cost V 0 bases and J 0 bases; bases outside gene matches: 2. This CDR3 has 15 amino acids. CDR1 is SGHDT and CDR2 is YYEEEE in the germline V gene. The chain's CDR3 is CASSLGGSYQETQYF. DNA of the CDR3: TGTGCCAGCAGCTTGGGCGGGAGCTACCAAGAGACCCAGTACTTC.

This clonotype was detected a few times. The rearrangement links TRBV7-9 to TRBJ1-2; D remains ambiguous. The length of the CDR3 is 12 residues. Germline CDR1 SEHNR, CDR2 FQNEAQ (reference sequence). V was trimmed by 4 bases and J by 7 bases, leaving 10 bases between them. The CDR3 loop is CASSWEGAGYTF. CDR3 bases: TGTGCCAGCAGCTGGGAAGGAGCTGGCTACACCTTC.

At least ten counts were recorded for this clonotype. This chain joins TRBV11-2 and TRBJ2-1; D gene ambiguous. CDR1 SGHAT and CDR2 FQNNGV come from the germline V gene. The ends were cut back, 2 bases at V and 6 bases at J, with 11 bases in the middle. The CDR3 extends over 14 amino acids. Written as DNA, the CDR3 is TGTGCCAGCAGCTTACTATCAGATGGCAATGAGCAGTTCTTC. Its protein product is CASSLLSDGNEQFF. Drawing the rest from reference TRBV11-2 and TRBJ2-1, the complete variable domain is EAGVAQSPRYKIIEKRQSVAFWCNPISGHATLYWYQQILGQGPKLLIQFQNNGVVDDSQLPKDRFSAERLKGVDSTLKIQPAKLEDSAVYLCASSLLSDGNEQFFGPGTRLTVL.

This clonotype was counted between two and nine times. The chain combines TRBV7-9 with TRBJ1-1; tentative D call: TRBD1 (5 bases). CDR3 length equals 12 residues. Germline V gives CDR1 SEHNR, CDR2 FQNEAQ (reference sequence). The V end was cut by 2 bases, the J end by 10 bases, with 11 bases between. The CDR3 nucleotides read TGTGCCAGCAGCTTAAGCGAGAGGGGAGCTTTCTTT. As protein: CASSLSERGAFF.

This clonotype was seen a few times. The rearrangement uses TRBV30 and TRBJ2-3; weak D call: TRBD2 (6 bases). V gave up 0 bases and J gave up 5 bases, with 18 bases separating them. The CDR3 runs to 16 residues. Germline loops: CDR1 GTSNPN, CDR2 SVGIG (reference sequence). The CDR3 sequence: CAWSVTAGLPGDTQYF. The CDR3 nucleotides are TGTGCCTGGAGTGTAACGGCGGGGTTGCCTGGAGATACGCAGTATTTT. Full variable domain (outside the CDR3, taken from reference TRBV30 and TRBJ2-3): SQTIHQWPATLVQPVGSPLSLECTVEGTSNPNLYWYRQAAGRGLQLLFYSVGIGQISSEVPQNLSASRPQDRQFILSSKKLLLSDSGFYLCAWSVTAGLPGDTQYFGPGTRLTVL.

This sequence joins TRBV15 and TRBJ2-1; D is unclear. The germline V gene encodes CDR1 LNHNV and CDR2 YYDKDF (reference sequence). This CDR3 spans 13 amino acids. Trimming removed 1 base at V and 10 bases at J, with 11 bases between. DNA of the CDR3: TGTGCCACCAGCAGAGGGTCGTTTAGAGAGCAGTTCTTC. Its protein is CATSRGSFREQFF.

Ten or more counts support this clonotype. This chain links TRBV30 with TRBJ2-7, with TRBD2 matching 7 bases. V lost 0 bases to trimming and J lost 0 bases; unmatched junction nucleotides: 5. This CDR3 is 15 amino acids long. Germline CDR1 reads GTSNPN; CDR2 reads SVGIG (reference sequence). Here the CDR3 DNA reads TGTGCCTGGAGTGTAGGGCTAGCGGACTCCTACGAGCAGTACTTC. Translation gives CAWSVGLADSYEQYF.

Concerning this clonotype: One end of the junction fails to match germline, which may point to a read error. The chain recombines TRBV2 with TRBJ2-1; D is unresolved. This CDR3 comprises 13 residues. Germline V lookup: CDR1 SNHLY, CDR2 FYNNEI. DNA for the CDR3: TGTGCCAGCAGTGGAACCAACTACGATGAGCAGTTCTTC. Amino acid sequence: CASSGTNYDEQFF.

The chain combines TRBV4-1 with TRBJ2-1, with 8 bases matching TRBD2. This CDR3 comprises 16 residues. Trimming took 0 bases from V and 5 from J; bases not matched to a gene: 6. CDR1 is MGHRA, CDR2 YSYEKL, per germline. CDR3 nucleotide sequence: TGCGCCAGCAGCCAAGATCTAAGCGGGAGCCACAATGAGCAGTTCTTC. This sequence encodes CASSQDLSGSHNEQFF.

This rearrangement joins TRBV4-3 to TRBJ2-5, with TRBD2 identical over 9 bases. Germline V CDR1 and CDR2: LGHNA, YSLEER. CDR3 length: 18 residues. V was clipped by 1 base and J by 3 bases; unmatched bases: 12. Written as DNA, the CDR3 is TGCGCCAGCAGCCAAGGGGGCGGACTAGCGACATTGAAAGAGACCCAGTACTTC. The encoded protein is CASSQGGGLATLKETQYF.

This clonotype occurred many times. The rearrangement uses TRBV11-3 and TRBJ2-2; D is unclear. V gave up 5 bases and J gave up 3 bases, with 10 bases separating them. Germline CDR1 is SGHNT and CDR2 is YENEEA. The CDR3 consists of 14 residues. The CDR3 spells CASSNGRDTGELFF. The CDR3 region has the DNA TGTGCCAGCAGCAACGGACGGGACACCGGGGAGCTGTTTTTT.

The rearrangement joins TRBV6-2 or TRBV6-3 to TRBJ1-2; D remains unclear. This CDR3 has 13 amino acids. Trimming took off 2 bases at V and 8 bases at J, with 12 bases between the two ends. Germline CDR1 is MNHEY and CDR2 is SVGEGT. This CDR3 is CASSYGEPEGYTF. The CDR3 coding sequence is TGTGCCAGCAGTTACGGGGAGCCAGAGGGCTACACCTTC.

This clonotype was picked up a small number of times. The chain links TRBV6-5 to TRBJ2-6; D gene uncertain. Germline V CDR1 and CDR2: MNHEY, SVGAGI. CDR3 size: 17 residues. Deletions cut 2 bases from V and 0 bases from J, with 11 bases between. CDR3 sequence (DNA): TGTGCCAGCAGTTACGACGGACGGATCTCTGGGGCCAACGTCCTGACTTTC. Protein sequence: CASSYDGRISGANVLTF.